This T cell receptor (beta chain) was sequenced for a study of T-cell reconstitution after alpha-beta-depleted transplantation in children. The study, taken as a whole, reports: Two months or so post-transplant, alpha-beta T cells reportedly derived from several hundred expanded graft clones.

The authors prepared the TCRbeta library with unique molecular identifiers. TCRdb reprocessed the PCR reads via MiXCR and lists one record per CDR3 protein. Of hundreds of thousands of distinct CDR3 sequences listed, over 10% were seen once; the top ten hold around 2.2%. In its sample, this clonotype was seen a few times. No antigen is known for it. Per the germline V gene, CDR1 is SGHRS and CDR2 is YFSETQ. The CDR3 has 19 residues. Losses at the gene ends were 3 bases for V and 0 bases for J; bases not matched to a gene: 12. V usage is TRBV5-1 and J usage is TRBJ2-7; 13 positions agree with TRBD2. The sequence was collected from a male patient younger than 18 who had a stem cell transplant for acute myeloid leukemia, so the T cells may come from the graft donor. Here the sequenced sample was PBMCs, mostly from graft donor cells, taken 360 days after TCRalphabeta/CD19-depleted stem cell transplant. The CDR3 reads CASSSLPGLAGYYSYEQYF. The CDR3 bases are TGCGCCAGCAGCTCCCTTCCGGGACTAGCGGGATATTACTCCTACGAGCAGTACTTC.